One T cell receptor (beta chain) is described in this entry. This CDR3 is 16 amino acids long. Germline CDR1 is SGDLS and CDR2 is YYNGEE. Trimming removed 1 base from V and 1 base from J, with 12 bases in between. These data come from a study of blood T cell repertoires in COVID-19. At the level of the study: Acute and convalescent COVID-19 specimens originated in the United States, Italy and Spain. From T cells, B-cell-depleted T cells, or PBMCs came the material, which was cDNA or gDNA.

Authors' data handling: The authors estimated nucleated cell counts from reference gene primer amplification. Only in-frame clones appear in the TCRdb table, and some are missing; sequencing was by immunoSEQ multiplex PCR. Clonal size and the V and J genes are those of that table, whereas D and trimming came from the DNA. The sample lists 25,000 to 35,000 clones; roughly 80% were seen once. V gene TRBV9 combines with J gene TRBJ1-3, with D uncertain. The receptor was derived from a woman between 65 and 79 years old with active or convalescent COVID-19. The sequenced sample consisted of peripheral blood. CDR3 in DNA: TGTGCCAGCAGCGTATCAGGTCAGTCTTCTGGAAACACCATATATTTT. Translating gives CASSVSGQSSGNTIYF.